The T cell receptor (beta chain) under discussion was sequenced for a study of vaccination and CD4 T cells after COVID-19. Sample treatment: 10-day PBMC culture with coronavirus spike peptide pools or control peptides (ViraFEST assay). T cells were expanded with peptide pools, and expanded clonotypes were identified by TCR sequencing. Investigators isolated CD4+ T cells by negative selection after approximately eleven days of culture. On this clonotype: Its antigen is undetermined.

The CDR3 spans 15 residues. CDR1 is SGHTA and CDR2 is FQGNSA in the germline V gene. V shed 5 bases and J 5 bases; nucleotides not matched to a gene: 8. Scientists ran DNA taken from cultured CD4+ T cells through the Oncomine TCR Beta short-read assay for sequencing. From cultured CD4+ T cells, genomic DNA was extracted. TCRdb re-called the PCR reads through MiXCR, storing one row per CDR3 protein. The data show approximately 11,000 distinct CDR3 sequences, around 64% seen once. The sample comprised CD4+ T cells from blood, cultured in vitro. The chain combines TRBV7-2 with TRBJ1-5; 8 bases agree with TRBD1. This clonotype was obtained from a human donor who had recovered from COVID-19. For the CDR3, the DNA is TGTGCCAGCAGCCAGGGGGCAGGAGTATATCAGCCCCAGCATTTT. This gives the protein CASSQGAGVYQPQHF.